Below, 31 T cell receptor beta chains from the same sample are listed, as sequenced in a study of cytomegalovirus exposure and HLA in healthy donors. The PCR had 60 Vbeta and 13 Jbeta primers. Profiling relied on immunoSEQ multiplex PCR, and the TCRdb table lists in-frame clones only, not all of them. The sample lists about 38,000 clones; 60% to 80% were seen once. The source material was PBMCs. These receptors all stem from a man aged 25-40 years in good health and CMV-seronegative.

The chain recombines TRBV7-8 with TRBJ2-1; 8 bases are shared with TRBD1. The V and J ends lost 5 bases and 2 bases, in that order; junction bases with no gene match: 11. The germline V gene has CDR1 SGHVS and CDR2 FQNEAQ. The CDR3 has 17 amino acids. The chain's CDR3 is CASSIRTGFVTYNEQFF. Written as DNA, the CDR3 is TGTGCCAGCAGCATAAGGACAGGGTTCGTCACCTACAATGAGCAGTTCTTC.

The chain couples TRBV9 to TRBJ2-1; 9 bases match TRBD2. The germline V gene has CDR1 SGDLS and CDR2 YYNGEE. The trim removed 0 bases at V and 4 bases at J, leaving 2 bases unmatched. This CDR3 is 15 amino acids long. CDR3 bases: TGTGCCAGCAGCGTAGCAGCGGGGGGATACAATGAGCAGTTCTTC. It encodes CASSVAAGGYNEQFF. Complete variable domain (other parts from reference TRBV9 and TRBJ2-1): DSGVTQTPKHLITATGQRVTLRCSPRSGDLSVYWYQQSLDQGLQFLIQYYNGEERAKGNILERFSAQQFPDLHSELNLSSLELGDSALYFCASSVAAGGYNEQFFGPGTRLTVL.

This clone has more than one count but fewer than ten. This rearrangement joins TRBV29-1 to TRBJ1-1, with D unclear. The V end lost 4 bases, the J end lost 1 base, and 10 bases lay between the germline ends. In germline, CDR1 is SQVTM, CDR2 ANQGSEA. This CDR3 is 13 amino acids long. CDR3 DNA: TGCAGCGTTGTCTATTACGGGAACACTGAAGCTTTCTTT. Protein: CSVVYYGNTEAFF.

J is TRBJ1-5 and V is TRBV28, with D maybe TRBD1 (5 bases). The V gene's germline CDR1 is MDHEN and CDR2 SYDVKM. The CDR3 runs to 13 residues. Between the trimmed V and J ends, which lost 8 bases and 5 bases, there was a span of 13 bases. The CDR3 reads CASGSGVDQPQHF. In DNA form, the CDR3 reads TGTGCCAGCGGTTCGGGGGTGGATCAGCCCCAGCATTTT.

This sequence joins TRBV28 and TRBJ1-3; D unclear. Germline lookup yields CDR1 MDHEN and CDR2 SYDVKM. CDR3 length: 15 amino acids. V was pared by 3 bases and J by 1 base, with 10 bases between. CDR3 residues: CASSFPGGSGNTIYF. As DNA, the CDR3 is TGTGCCAGCAGTTTTCCGGGTGGATCTGGAAACACCATATATTTT.

The genes are TRBV7-9 and TRBJ1-1; 8 bases are a match to TRBD1. After removal of 5 bases from V and 4 bases from J, the junction contained 6 bases not matched to a gene. The CDR3 consists of 14 residues. CDR1 and CDR2 (germline): SEHNR, FQNEAQ (reference sequence). The CDR3 coding sequence is TGTGCCAGCAGCATACAGGGGGGGGTCACTGAAGCTTTCTTT. Translating gives CASSIQGGVTEAFF.

The gene calls are TRBV10-3 and TRBJ2-7, with 11 bases lining up with TRBD1. Per the germline V gene, CDR1 is ENHRY and CDR2 is SYGVKD. J was trimmed by 5 bases and V by 6 bases; bases with no gene match: 9. This CDR3 is built from 15 residues. The CDR3 reads CAISAPGQGGHEQYF. The CDR3, as DNA: TGTGCCATCAGCGCGCCGGGACAGGGGGGCCACGAGCAGTACTTC.

The chain recombines TRBV19 with TRBJ1-2; D perhaps matches TRBD1 (5 bases). CDR1 and CDR2 (germline): LNHDA, SQIVND (reference sequence). Between the trimmed V and J ends, which lost 4 bases and 8 bases, there was a span of 23 bases. The CDR3 is 16 residues long. The CDR3 spells CASSTLPTDRARGYTF. The CDR3 DNA reads TGTGCCAGTAGTACGCTACCAACCGACAGAGCTAGGGGCTACACCTTC.

This chain uses TRBV6-5 with TRBJ2-7; tentative D call: TRBD1 (7 bases). The CDR3 consists of 14 residues. CDR1 is MNHEY, CDR2 SVGAGI, per germline. Trimming pared 0 bases from V and 6 bases from J, leaving 12 bases between. CDR3 in amino acids: CASSYSPGGGEQYF. The CDR3 DNA sequence: TGTGCCAGCAGTTACTCGCCAGGGGGAGGCGAGCAGTACTTC.

The chain joins TRBV29-1 to TRBJ1-1; D is unresolved. Trimming removed 4 bases from V and 4 bases from J, with 10 bases in between. Germline V gives CDR1 SQVTM, CDR2 ANQGSEA. This CDR3 has 12 residues. The CDR3 coding sequence is TGCAGCGTTGTGCGGGGTGGCACTGAAGCTTTCTTT. Translated, it gives CSVVRGGTEAFF.

The chain has TRBV6-5 and TRBJ1-3; D gene ambiguous. This CDR3 spans 14 amino acids. Germline-derived CDR1 and CDR2 are MNHEY and SVGAGI. With 6 bases removed from V and 2 bases from J, the gap between germline ends came to 11 bases. CDR3 protein: CASSPRQTGNTIYF. The CDR3 nucleotides are TGTGCCAGCAGCCCCAGACAAACTGGAAACACCATATATTTT.

The rearrangement links TRBV6-1 to TRBJ2-7; 10 bases are a match to TRBD1. The CDR3 spans 15 residues. Germline V lookup: CDR1 MNHNS, CDR2 SASEGT. V gave up 7 bases and J gave up 3 bases; unmatched junction bases: 9. The DNA of the CDR3 is TGTGCCAGCACCGTAGACAGGGGGCTAAGCTACGAGCAGTACTTC. Its protein product is CASTVDRGLSYEQYF.

The V call is TRBV6-5, the J call TRBJ1-2; tentative D call: TRBD1 (5 bases). The CDR3 runs to 12 residues. Germline-derived CDR1 and CDR2 are MNHEY and SVGAGI. V was clipped by 2 bases and J by 10 bases, with 11 bases between them. The DNA of the CDR3 is TGTGCCAGCAGTTACGCAGGGAGGGCCTACACCTTC. Protein sequence: CASSYAGRAYTF.

Comments on this clone: Additional DNA sequences in this sample encode the identical CDR3. The rearrangement uses TRBV6-4 and TRBJ1-1; TRBD1 aligns across 9 bases. V trimming: 2 bases; J trimming: 7 bases; junction bases outside the gene matches: 8. CDR3 size: 15 residues. Germline V gene lookup returns CDR1 MRHNA and CDR2 SNTAGT. CDR3 loop: CASSDRPGQGGEAFF. CDR3 in DNA: TGTGCCAGCAGTGACCGCCCGGGACAGGGTGGTGAAGCTTTCTTT.

The rearrangement joins TRBV11-3 to TRBJ2-1; tentatively, D is TRBD2 (6 bases). Trimming took off 5 bases at V and 8 bases at J, with 19 bases between the two ends. The CDR3 has 15 residues. Germline V lookup: CDR1 SGHNT, CDR2 YENEEA. The CDR3 loop is CASSPGLAGGHEQFF. CDR3 sequence (DNA): TGTGCCAGCAGCCCGGGACTCGCGGGCGGGCATGAGCAGTTCTTC.

This clone has only a few counts. The rearrangement joins TRBV6-5 to TRBJ1-6; TRBD1 is a possible D gene (6 bases). CDR1 is MNHEY and CDR2 is SVGAGI in the germline V gene. The length of the CDR3 is 14 residues. Trimming removed 4 bases at V and 8 bases at J, with 12 bases between. The CDR3 DNA follows: TGTGCCAGCAGTTCCAGGGGTACGGATTCACCCCTCCACTTT. Translated, it gives CASSSRGTDSPLHF.

The J gene is TRBJ1-1, the V gene TRBV4-3, with 8 bases fitting TRBD1. The CDR3 sequence is 15 residues long. Germline CDR1 LGHNA, CDR2 YSLEER. The V gene end was trimmed by 0 bases and the J gene end by 5 bases; junction bases not matched to a gene: 5. The CDR3 is CASSQDYRGGTEAFF. The CDR3 coding sequence is TGCGCCAGCAGCCAAGATTACAGGGGGGGGACTGAAGCTTTCTTT.

The chain combines TRBV6-5 with TRBJ1-1, with D tentatively TRBD1 (6 bases). Germline CDR1 MNHEY, CDR2 SVGAGI. The CDR3 has 16 amino acids. Deletions cut 0 bases from V and 11 bases from J, with 22 bases between. This CDR3 is CASSYSPGEGLGRAFF. In DNA form, the CDR3 reads TGTGCCAGCAGTTACTCGCCAGGGGAGGGCCTGGGGAGGGCTTTCTTT.

This clone appeared a single time. The rearrangement links TRBV18 to TRBJ1-3; D is undetermined. The CDR3 has 15 amino acids. Between the trimmed V and J ends, which lost 3 bases and 0 bases, there was a span of 9 bases. Per the germline V gene, CDR1 is KGHSH and CDR2 is LQKENI. CDR3 amino acids: CASSPSRSSGNTIYF. As DNA, the CDR3 is TGTGCCAGCTCACCGTCCAGGTCCTCTGGAAACACCATATATTTT.

This clone was recorded a few times. The gene calls are TRBV10-1 and TRBJ2-5; 13 bases map to TRBD2. The V and J ends lost 4 bases and 5 bases, in that order; junction bases with no gene match: 4. The CDR3 is made up of 15 amino acids. CDR1 is WNHNN and CDR2 is SYGVQD in the germline V gene (reference sequence). The CDR3: CASSGTSGSKETQYF. The DNA of the CDR3 is TGCGCCAGCAGTGGGACTAGCGGGAGCAAGGAGACCCAGTACTTC.

This clone was picked up a small number of times. The rearrangement joins TRBV5-1 to TRBJ1-1, with 8 bases fitting TRBD1. From germline, CDR1 is SGHRS and CDR2 YFSETQ. V lost 4 bases, J lost 4 bases, and 9 bases stayed unmatched. CDR3 length: 15 amino acids. As DNA, the CDR3 is TGCGCCAGCAGCCCCGGGACAGGCCCTGGCACTGAAGCTTTCTTT. Amino acids: CASSPGTGPGTEAFF.

This clone appeared a few times. J is TRBJ1-1 and V is TRBV29-1; TRBD1 matches at 7 bases. Trimming cost V 6 bases and J 1 base; bases outside gene matches: 5. Germline CDR1 is SQVTM and CDR2 is ANQGSEA. The CDR3 has 13 residues. This chain's CDR3 is CSVRDRTNTEAFF. CDR3 sequence (DNA): TGCAGCGTAAGGGACAGAACGAACACTGAAGCTTTCTTT. The entire variable domain, with the rest obtained from reference TRBV29-1 and TRBJ1-1, is as follows: SAVISQKPSRDICQRGTSLTIQCQVDSQVTMMFWYRQQPGQSLTLIATANQGSEATYESGFVIDKFPISRPNLTFSTLTVSNMSPEDSSIYLCSVRDRTNTEAFFGQGTRLTVV.

This chain links TRBV4-3 with TRBJ1-3, with D uncertain. Trimming shortened V by 0 bases and J by 1 base, and 7 bases separated the two germline ends. The CDR3 has 15 residues. The germline CDR1 and CDR2 sequences are LGHNA and YSLEER. The CDR3, as DNA: TGCGCCAGCAGCCAAGATCGGGAATCTGGAAACACCATATATTTT. Its protein product is CASSQDRESGNTIYF.

This clone was picked up a small number of times. CDR3 loop: CASSRVSGEQYF. Here the CDR3 DNA reads TGTGCCAGCAGCCGGGTATCGGGCGAGCAGTACTTC. This chain connects TRBV4-2 to TRBJ2-7; D is ambiguous. Germline values: CDR1 LGHNA, CDR2 YNFKEQ. V lost 4 bases to trimming and J lost 6 bases, with 10 bases between them. This CDR3 comprises 12 residues.

This clone was seen only once. This chain joins TRBV10-1 and TRBJ2-1; TRBD2 matches 7 bases. From germline, CDR1 is WNHNN and CDR2 SYGVQD (reference sequence). The CDR3 length is 13 residues. J gave up 4 bases and V 10 bases, and 7 bases lay outside the gene matches. The CDR3 spells CATQGGVYNEQFF. The CDR3 DNA sequence: TGCGCCACCCAGGGAGGGGTATACAATGAGCAGTTCTTC.

The rearrangement joins TRBV2 to TRBJ2-3; 9 bases line up with TRBD2. The V gene's germline CDR1 is SNHLY and CDR2 FYNNEI. V shed 2 bases, J shed 5 bases, and the junction held 5 bases outside the gene matches. The CDR3 contains 15 residues. CDR3 sequence (DNA): TGTGCCAGCAGTGAAATAGCGGGGGTGGGAGATACGCAGTATTTT. Protein product: CASSEIAGVGDTQYF.

J is TRBJ1-1 and V is TRBV11-2; 7 bases are a match to TRBD1. CDR1 SGHAT and CDR2 FQNNGV come from the germline V gene. The CDR3 extends over 14 amino acids. V shed 3 bases and J 4 bases; nucleotides not matched to a gene: 5. CDR3 sequence reads: CASSFDRDGTEAFF. CDR3 in DNA: TGTGCCAGCAGCTTTGACAGGGACGGCACTGAAGCTTTCTTT.

This clone showed up just a few times. V gene TRBV7-6 combines with J gene TRBJ2-7, with 7 bases identical to TRBD2. The CDR3 contains 17 residues. The germline CDR1 and CDR2 sequences are SGHVS and FNYEAQ. Trimming took 5 bases from V and 2 from J; bases not matched to a gene: 15. This chain's CDR3 is CASSLIVAGHAAYEQYF. The CDR3, as DNA: TGTGCCAGCAGCCTAATAGTAGCGGGCCACGCCGCCTACGAGCAGTACTTC.

CDR3 region: CASSGGSGNTYEQYF. CDR3 coding DNA: TGTGCCAGCAGTGGGGGTAGCGGGAACACCTACGAGCAGTACTTC. The V call is TRBV2, the J call TRBJ2-7, with TRBD2 matching 8 bases. This CDR3 contains 15 residues. Trimming removed 4 bases from V and 2 bases from J; junction bases left unmatched: 7. From germline, CDR1 is SNHLY and CDR2 FYNNEI.

This clone was seen a few times. The V gene is TRBV5-6, the J gene TRBJ2-2; D possibly corresponds to TRBD1 (6 bases). This CDR3 is built from 13 residues. Trimming cost V 10 bases and J 1 base, with 11 bases left between them. CDR1 is SGHDT and CDR2 is YYEEEE in the germline V gene. The DNA for the CDR3 is TGTGCCGGGGGACACCAGAACACCGGGGAGCTGTTTTTT. It codes for CAGGHQNTGELFF. Drawing the rest from reference TRBV5-6 and TRBJ2-2, the complete variable domain is DAGVTQSPTHLIKTRGQQVTLRCSPKSGHDTVSWYQQALGQGPQFIFQYYEEEERQRGNFPDRFSGHQFPNYSSELNVNALLLGDSALYLCAGGHQNTGELFFGEGSRLTVL.

In its sample, this clone was seen a few times. This rearrangement joins TRBV6-5 to TRBJ1-3; no firm D call. The CDR3 runs 14 residues. The germline gives CDR1 MNHEY, CDR2 SVGAGI. V dropped 5 bases and J dropped 3 bases, with 11 bases sitting between them. CDR3 in amino acids: CASSRGSGGNTIYF. For the CDR3, the DNA is TGTGCCAGCAGTAGAGGGTCAGGTGGAAACACCATATATTTT.